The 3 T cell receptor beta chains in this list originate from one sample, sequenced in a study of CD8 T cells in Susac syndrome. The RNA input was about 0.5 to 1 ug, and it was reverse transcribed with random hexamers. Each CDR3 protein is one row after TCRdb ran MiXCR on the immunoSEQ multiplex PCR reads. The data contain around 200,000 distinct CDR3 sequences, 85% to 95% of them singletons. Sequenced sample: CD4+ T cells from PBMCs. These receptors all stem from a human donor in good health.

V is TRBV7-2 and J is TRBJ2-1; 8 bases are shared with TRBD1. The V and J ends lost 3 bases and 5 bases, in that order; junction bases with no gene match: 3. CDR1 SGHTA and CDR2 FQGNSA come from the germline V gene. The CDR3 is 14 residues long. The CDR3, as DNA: TGTGCCAGCAGCTTCACAGGGGGGAACAATGAGCAGTTCTTC. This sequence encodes CASSFTGGNNEQFF.

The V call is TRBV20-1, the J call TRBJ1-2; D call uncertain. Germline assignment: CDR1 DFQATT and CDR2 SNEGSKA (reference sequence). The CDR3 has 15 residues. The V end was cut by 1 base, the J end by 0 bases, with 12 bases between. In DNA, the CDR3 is TGCAGTGCTAGAGGCTTGGGAGGGACTAACTATGGCTACACCTTC. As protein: CSARGLGGTNYGYTF.

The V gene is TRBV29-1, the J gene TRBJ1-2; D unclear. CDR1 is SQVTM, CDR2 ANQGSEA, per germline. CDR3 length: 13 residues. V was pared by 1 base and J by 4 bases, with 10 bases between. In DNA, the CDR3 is TGCAGCGTTGAAGGTGTAAGCATCTATGGCTACACCTTC. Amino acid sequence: CSVEGVSIYGYTF.